These 20 T cell receptor beta chains share one sample of origin, sequenced in a study of blood T cell repertoires in COVID-19. Produced via immunoSEQ multiplex PCR; TCRdb's table is partial and in-frame only. This sample carries over 120,000 clones, roughly 83% of them seen once, and the ten largest clones take 7% to 10%. Sequenced sample: PBMCs or T cells enriched from blood (not recorded which). These receptor sequences come from a middle-aged man who had recovered from COVID-19.

This chain connects TRBV27 to TRBJ1-5; the match to TRBD1 covers 8 bases. The CDR3 is made up of 12 amino acids. V was clipped by 5 bases and J by 7 bases; unmatched bases: 1. CDR1 is MNHEY, CDR2 SMNVEV, per germline (reference sequence). CDR3 in amino acids: CASSDRGQPQHF. DNA of the CDR3: TGTGCCAGCAGTGACAGGGGCCAGCCCCAGCATTTT.

The count of this clone is one. The rearrangement uses TRBV5-1 and TRBJ2-3; D possibly corresponds to TRBD2 (5 bases). This CDR3 has 12 amino acids. Germline CDR1 SGHRS, CDR2 YFSETQ. The V gene lost 2 bases and the J gene lost 9 bases, with 10 bases spanning the gap. CDR3 sequence reads: CASSLIGETQYF. The CDR3 DNA is TGCGCCAGCAGCTTAATCGGGGAGACGCAGTATTTT.

The chain uses TRBV19 and TRBJ2-2; a possible D gene is TRBD2 (5 bases). Trimming removed 3 bases from V and 4 bases from J, with 18 bases in between. CDR1 and CDR2 (germline): LNHDA, SQIVND (reference sequence). The CDR3 loop spans 17 amino acids. CDR3 region: CASSIPRHGLSTGELFF. The CDR3 coding sequence is TGTGCCAGTAGTATTCCCCGCCACGGACTGTCCACCGGGGAGCTGTTTTTT.

The CDR3 DNA sequence: TGTGCCAGCAGGCGCGGATATAATTCACCCCTCCACTTT. It yields the protein CASRRGYNSPLHF. V is TRBV6-6 and J is TRBJ1-6; no reliable D call. V was pared by 6 bases and J by 4 bases, with 7 bases between. CDR3 length: 13 amino acids. Germline values: CDR1 MNHNY, CDR2 SVGAGI (reference sequence).

CDR3 DNA: TGTGCCAGCTCACCCGCAGGGGGGCAGCCCCAGCATTTT. Translated: CASSPAGGQPQHF. V and J are TRBV18 and TRBJ1-5, with TRBD1 matching over 7 bases. The CDR3 is made up of 13 amino acids. The junction had 3 bases not matched to a gene; V was cut back by 3 bases and J by 7 bases. Looked up from germline, CDR1 is KGHSH and CDR2 is LQKENI.

This clone has only a few counts. This sequence joins TRBV7-9 and TRBJ2-5, with TRBD1 matching over 7 bases. Germline lookup yields CDR1 SEHNR and CDR2 FQNEAQ (reference sequence). The trim removed 0 bases at V and 2 bases at J, leaving 0 bases unmatched. The CDR3 covers 14 residues. CDR3 sequence reads: CASSLARGQETQYF. The CDR3 coding sequence is TGTGCCAGCAGCTTAGCCAGGGGGCAAGAGACCCAGTACTTC. The whole variable domain, remainder taken from reference TRBV7-9 and TRBJ2-5, is DTGVSQNPRHKITKRGQNVTFRCDPISEHNRLYWYRQTLGQGPEFLTYFQNEAQLEKSRLLSDRFSAERPKGSFSTLEIQRTEQGDSAMYLCASSLARGQETQYFGPGTRLLVL.

This chain uses TRBV3-1 (or the pseudogene TRBV3-2) with TRBJ1-4; 8 bases align to TRBD1. The V and J ends lost 1 base and 7 bases, in that order; junction bases with no gene match: 5. The CDR3 totals 15 residues. CDR1 is LGHDT, CDR2 YNNKEL, per germline (reference sequence). The CDR3, as DNA: TGTGCCAGCAGCCAAGGAGCAGGGGGCTTTGAAAAACTGTTTTTT. Translated: CASSQGAGGFEKLFF.

The gene calls are TRBV4-1 and TRBJ2-3; D remains ambiguous. CDR1 MGHRA and CDR2 YSYEKL come from the germline V gene. V was clipped by 0 bases and J by 0 bases, with 4 bases between them. The CDR3 covers 14 residues. As DNA, the CDR3 is TGCGCCAGCAGCCAAGATTCAAGCACAGATACGCAGTATTTT. It is translated as CASSQDSSTDTQYF.

This chain uses TRBV13 with TRBJ2-6; TRBD2 matches 7 bases. CDR3 length equals 17 residues. Trimming cost V 3 bases and J 0 bases; bases outside gene matches: 5. Germline values: CDR1 PRHDT, CDR2 FYEKMQ (reference sequence). The CDR3 spells CASSFRGGLSGANVLTF. The CDR3 bases are TGTGCCAGCAGCTTTCGCGGGGGTCTCTCTGGGGCCAACGTCCTGACTTTC.

V is TRBV5-5 and J is TRBJ2-2; the match to TRBD1 covers 7 bases. Germline V gene sequence: CDR1 SGHKS, CDR2 YYEKEE (reference sequence). This CDR3 has 14 residues. J gave up 4 bases and V 1 base, and 1 base lay outside the gene matches. In DNA, the CDR3 is TGTGCCAGCAGCTTGCGACAGGGCACCGGGGAGCTGTTTTTT. Amino acid sequence: CASSLRQGTGELFF.

The chain joins TRBV4-3 to TRBJ2-7, with TRBD1 as a possible D gene (5 bases). CDR3 length: 15 residues. Germline V gene sequence: CDR1 LGHNA, CDR2 YSLEER. V dropped 0 bases and J dropped 3 bases, with 12 bases sitting between them. This CDR3 is CASSQDFAGNYEQYF. The CDR3 bases are TGCGCCAGCAGCCAAGACTTTGCAGGGAACTACGAGCAGTACTTC.

V usage is TRBV5-4 and J usage is TRBJ2-7; D may be TRBD2 (6 bases). In germline, CDR1 is SGHNT, CDR2 YYREEE (reference sequence). Trimming removed 1 base from V and 6 bases from J, with 8 bases in between. This CDR3 is built from 12 residues. The CDR3 DNA is TGTGCCAGCAGCTTGCTCGGGGGCGAGCAGTACTTC. It yields the protein CASSLLGGEQYF.

The chain is built from TRBV4-3 and TRBJ1-5; D remains ambiguous. This CDR3 is 13 amino acids long. CDR1 is LGHNA, CDR2 YSLEER, per germline. The V end lost 0 bases, the J end lost 6 bases, and 6 bases lay between the germline ends. CDR3 DNA: TGCGCCAGCAGCCAAGACAGGTTTCAGCCCCAGCATTTT. Protein product: CASSQDRFQPQHF.

The chain has TRBV7-3 and TRBJ2-1; the match to TRBD2 covers 13 bases. The CDR3 length is 15 residues. The junction had 0 bases not matched to a gene; V was cut back by 3 bases and J by 4 bases. From germline, CDR1 is SGHTA and CDR2 FQGTGA. The CDR3 here is CASSLGLAGYNEQFF. In DNA form, the CDR3 reads TGTGCCAGCAGCTTGGGACTAGCGGGGTACAATGAGCAGTTCTTC. The entire variable domain, with the rest obtained from reference TRBV7-3 and TRBJ2-1, is as follows: GAGVSQTPSNKVTEKGKYVELRCDPISGHTALYWYRQSLGQGPEFLIYFQGTGAADDSGLPNDRFFAVRPEGSVSTLKIQRTERGDSAVYLCASSLGLAGYNEQFFGPGTRLTVL.

This clone came up a few times. The rearrangement uses TRBV18 and TRBJ2-5; 7 bases agree with TRBD1. Germline CDR1 and CDR2: KGHSH and LQKENI. CDR3 size: 15 residues. V dropped 4 bases and J dropped 1; count of bases not matched to a gene: 6. The CDR3 region is CASSRRDSVQETQYF. CDR3 coding DNA: TGTGCCAGCTCACGCCGGGACAGCGTCCAAGAGACCCAGTACTTC.

The CDR3 DNA follows: TGTGCCAGCAACGAAAAGGGAGACAGGGCTCGCGGGGAGCTGTTTTTT. Translating gives CASNEKGDRARGELFF. The chain uses TRBV7-9 and TRBJ2-2; the match to TRBD1 covers 7 bases. V gave up 7 bases and J gave up 7 bases; unmatched junction bases: 15. The V gene's germline CDR1 is SEHNR and CDR2 FQNEAQ (reference sequence). This CDR3 is built from 16 residues.

The chain recombines TRBV5-1 with TRBJ2-5, with 9 bases that match TRBD2. Germline CDR1 and CDR2: SGHRS and YFSETQ. The CDR3 contains 16 residues. J lost 0 bases, V lost 4 bases, and 7 bases had no gene match. CDR3 nucleotide sequence: TGCGCCAGCAGCCCGGGACTAGCAGCCTACCAAGAGACCCAGTACTTC. As protein: CASSPGLAAYQETQYF.

This clone was seen more than once but under ten times. V and J are TRBV6-5 and TRBJ1-4; TRBD1 agrees at 10 bases. The CDR3 length is 15 residues. In germline, CDR1 is MNHEY, CDR2 SVGAGI. Trimming took 0 bases from V and 7 from J; bases not matched to a gene: 2. Written as DNA, the CDR3 is TGTGCCAGCAGTTACTCCGGGACAGGGGCTGAAAAACTGTTTTTT. This codes for CASSYSGTGAEKLFF.

This chain connects TRBV18 to TRBJ2-1; 8 positions agree with TRBD2. Germline assignment: CDR1 KGHSH and CDR2 LQKENI. V trimming: 4 bases; J trimming: 9 bases; junction bases outside the gene matches: 11. The length of the CDR3 is 15 residues. The CDR3 loop is CASSLPGTRHGEQFF. The CDR3 DNA reads TGTGCCAGCTCACTCCCCGGGACTAGACACGGTGAGCAGTTCTTC.

The rearrangement joins TRBV2 to TRBJ1-2, with D unclear. CDR1 and CDR2 (germline): SNHLY, FYNNEI. V lost 3 bases and J 8 bases, leaving 13 bases between the germline ends. The CDR3 loop spans 13 amino acids. The CDR3 is CASSDRVVRGYTF. Written as DNA, the CDR3 is TGTGCCAGCAGTGATCGGGTGGTAAGAGGCTACACCTTC.